The present entry profiles one TCR beta chain with its context. The data originate from a study of blood T cell repertoires in COVID-19. Study overall: Spain, Italy and the United States supplied samples that represented acute and convalescent COVID-19.

Data came from immunoSEQ multiplex PCR; TCRdb stores just in-frame clones and leaves some out. The sample contains some 320,000 clones, about 87% of which appear only once. Germline CDR1 is MGHRA and CDR2 is YSYEKL. This CDR3 comprises 17 residues. V was cut by 1 base and J by 2 bases, with 15 bases left in between. Enrollees, about 18 to 95 years old, lived in 24 US areas. Cohorts were based on clinical histories the participants reported. The receptor comes from a woman in her twenties or thirties who had recovered from COVID-19. Sequencing was performed on PBMCs or T cells enriched from blood (not recorded which). The J gene is TRBJ2-1, the V gene TRBV4-1, with TRBD1 as a possible D gene (5 bases). CDR3 residues: CASSQGLTGFPYNEQFF. DNA for the CDR3: TGCGCCAGCAGCCAAGGCCTCACAGGTTTCCCCTACAATGAGCAGTTCTTC.